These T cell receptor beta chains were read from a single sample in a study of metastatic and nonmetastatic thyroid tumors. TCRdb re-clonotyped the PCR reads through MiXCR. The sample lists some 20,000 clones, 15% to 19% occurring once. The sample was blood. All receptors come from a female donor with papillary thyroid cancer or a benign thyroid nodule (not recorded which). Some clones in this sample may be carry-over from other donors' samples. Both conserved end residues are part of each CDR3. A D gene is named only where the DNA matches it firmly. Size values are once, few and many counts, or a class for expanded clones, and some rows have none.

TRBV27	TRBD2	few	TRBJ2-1	TGTGCCAGCAGTTTGAGCGGGAACCCCATAAATGAGCAGTTCTTC	CASSLSGNPINEQFF
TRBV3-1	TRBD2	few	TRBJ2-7	TGTGCCAGCAGCCAAGAGGTCGGGGGGATTGGCGAGCAGTACTTC	CASSQEVGGIGEQYF
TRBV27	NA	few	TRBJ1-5	TGTGCCACGGGGAAGAACAGGGACAATCAGCCCCAGCATTTT	CATGKNRDNQPQHF
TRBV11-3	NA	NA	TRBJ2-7	TGTGCCAGCAGCTTATATGGCCCAAACACCGAGCAGTACTTC	CASSLYGPNTEQYF
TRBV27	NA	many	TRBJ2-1	TGTGCCAGCAGTTTCACCAGGAACAATGAGCAGTTCTTC	CASSFTRNNEQFF
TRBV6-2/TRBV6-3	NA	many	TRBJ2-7	TGTGCCAGCAGTTACTCGTCAAGCTACTCCTCCTACGAGCAGTACTTC	CASSYSSSYSSYEQYF
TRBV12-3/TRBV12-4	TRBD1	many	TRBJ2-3	TGTGCCAGCAGTAAAGGACAGGGGGCGATGGATACGCAGTATTTT	CASSKGQGAMDTQYF
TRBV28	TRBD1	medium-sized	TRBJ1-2	TGTGCCAGCAGACACCGACAGGGGGTATCCTATGGCTACACCTTC	CASRHRQGVSYGYTF
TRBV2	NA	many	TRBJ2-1	TGTGCCAGCTGCCGTGGAGCAAACAATGAGCAGTTCTTC	CASCRGANNEQFF
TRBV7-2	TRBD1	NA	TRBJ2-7	TGTGCCAGCAGCCAGGGGACAGGGAGAGCCTACGATCAGTACTTC	CASSQGTGRAYDQYF
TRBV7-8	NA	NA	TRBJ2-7	TGTGCCAGCATCTTAAACAGTGGATACGAGCAGTACTTC	CASILNSGYEQYF
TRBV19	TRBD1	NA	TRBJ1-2	TGTGCCAGTAGGCAGAAAGAGACAGGGGGTATCTATGGCTACACCTTC	CASRQKETGGIYGYTF
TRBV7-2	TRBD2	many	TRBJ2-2	TGTGCCAGCAGTTCCATAGCGGGAGGGCCGGGCACCGGGGAGCCGTTTTTT	CASSSIAGGPGTGEPFF
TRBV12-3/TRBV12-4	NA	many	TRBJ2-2	TGTGCCAGCACCCTGAACACCGGGGAGCTGTTTTTT	CASTLNTGELFF
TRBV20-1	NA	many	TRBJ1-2	TGCAGTGCTAGAGATTGGGAGGGTCCGGGCTATGGCTACACCTTC	CSARDWEGPGYGYTF
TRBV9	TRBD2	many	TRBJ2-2	TGTGCCAGCAGCGTAGCCCCTTTAGCGGGGTACACCGGGGAGCTGTTTTTT	CASSVAPLAGYTGELFF
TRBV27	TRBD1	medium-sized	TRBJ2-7	TGTGCCAGCAGTTTTGGACAGGGGGGCAGTGAGCAGTACTTC	CASSFGQGGSEQYF
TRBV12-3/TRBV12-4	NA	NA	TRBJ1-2	TGTGCCAGCAGTTTTGGGGGACGCAGCTACACCTTC	CASSFGGRSYTF
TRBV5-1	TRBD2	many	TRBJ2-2	TGCGCCAGCCGAAGGAGTGCTAGCGGGGTAAACACCGGGGAGCTGTTTTTT	CASRRSASGVNTGELFF
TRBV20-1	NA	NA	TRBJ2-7	TGCGGGTACAGGTTAGTAAGCGAGCAGTACTTC	CGYRLVSEQYF
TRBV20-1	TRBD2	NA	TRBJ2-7	TGCAGTGGCCTTGGGACTAGCGCAAACTTCTACGAGCAGTACTTC	CSGLGTSANFYEQYF
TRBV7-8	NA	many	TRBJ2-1	TGTGCCAGCAGCTACTGGTCCCTGATGAGCGTCAATGAGCAGTTCTTC	CASSYWSLMSVNEQFF
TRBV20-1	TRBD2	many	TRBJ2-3	TGCAGTGAGGAGAGGGCGGGAGGCACAGATACGCAGTATTTT	CSEERAGGTDTQYF
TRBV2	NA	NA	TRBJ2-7	TGTGCCAGCAGTGCCCCCGGACCCCAAAGGATCTACTATCAGTACTTC	CASSAPGPQRIYYQYF
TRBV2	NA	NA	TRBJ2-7	TGTGCCAGCAGTCTTAGACAGGCTCAGTACTTC	CASSLRQAQYF
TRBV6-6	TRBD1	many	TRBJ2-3	TGTGCCAGCAGTTATTTAACGGCAGGGGGTAAAGATACGCAGTATTTT	CASSYLTAGGKDTQYF
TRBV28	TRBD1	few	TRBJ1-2	TGTGCCAGCAGCGGAGCCAAGGCAGGGGGATTCGGCTACACCTTC	CASSGAKAGGFGYTF
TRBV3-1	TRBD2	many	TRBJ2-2	TGTGCCAGCAGCCGCAAGCGGGGCAACACCGGGGAGCTGTTTTTT	CASSRKRGNTGELFF
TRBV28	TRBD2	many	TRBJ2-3	TGTGCCAGCAGTTTTAGACAATCCGGGACTAGCGCAGATACGCAGTATTTT	CASSFRQSGTSADTQYF
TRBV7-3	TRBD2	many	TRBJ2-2	TGTGCCAGCAGCTTACTAGCGGGTACCGGGGAGCTGTTTTTT	CASSLLAGTGELFF
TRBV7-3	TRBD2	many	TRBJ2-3	TGTGCCAGCAGCTTACGTTCTCTATCCGCGGGGGGCACAGATACGCAGTATTTT	CASSLRSLSAGGTDTQYF
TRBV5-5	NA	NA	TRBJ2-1	TGTGCCAGCAGCTCCAGCCTAGGCAAGTTCTTC	CASSSSLGKFF
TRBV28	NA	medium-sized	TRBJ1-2	TGTGCCAGCAGTTTAATGGGGTCAGGGGCCTATGGCTACACCTTC	CASSLMGSGAYGYTF
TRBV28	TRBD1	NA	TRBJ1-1	TGTGCCAGCAGTTCCCTAGGACAGGGGCGCACTGAAGCTTTCTTT	CASSSLGQGRTEAFF
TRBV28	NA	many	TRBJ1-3	TGTGCCACCAGGGTGGGACACACCATATATTTT	CATRVGHTIYF
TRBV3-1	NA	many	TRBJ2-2	TGTGCCAGCAGACGATCCGGAGGCGGGGAGCTGTTTTTT	CASRRSGGGELFF
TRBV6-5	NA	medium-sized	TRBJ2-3	TGTGCCAGCAGTTACGACAGCACAGATACGCAGTATTTT	CASSYDSTDTQYF
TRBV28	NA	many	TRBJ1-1	TGTGCCAGCACGAGCCGGGACGGACGTTACACTGAAGCTTTCTTT	CASTSRDGRYTEAFF
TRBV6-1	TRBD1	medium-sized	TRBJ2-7	TGTGCCAGCGAGAGGGGATCAGGGGGCGTTGGGGAGCAGTACTTC	CASERGSGGVGEQYF
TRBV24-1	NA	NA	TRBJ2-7	TGTGCCACCAGTGATCGCCTGGACAGTAAACCCTACGAGCAGTACTTC	CATSDRLDSKPYEQYF
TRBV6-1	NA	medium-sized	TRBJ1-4	TGTGCCAGCAGTGAAGCTAGTGGGGGGGCCCGAAATGAAAAACTGTTTTTT	CASSEASGGARNEKLFF
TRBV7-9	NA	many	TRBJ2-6	TGTGCCAGCAATAGGATCGGGGCCAACGTCCTGACTTTC	CASNRIGANVLTF
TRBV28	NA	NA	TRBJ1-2	TGTGCCAGCAGTTTTCCGGAACCCCTCGGGCCTAACTATGGCTACACCTTC	CASSFPEPLGPNYGYTF
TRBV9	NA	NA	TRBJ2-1	TGTGCCAGCAGCGTATGCTCCTACAATGAGCAGTTCTTC	CASSVCSYNEQFF
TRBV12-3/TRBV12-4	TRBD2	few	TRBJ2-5	TGTGCCAGCAGGTGGACTAGCGGGAGGTTGGAGACCCAGTACTTC	CASRWTSGRLETQYF
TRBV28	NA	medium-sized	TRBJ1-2	TGTGCCAGCAAGAGCGTGATGAACTATGGCTACACCTTC	CASKSVMNYGYTF
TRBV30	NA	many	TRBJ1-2	TGTGCCTGGGCAGGCCTGACCCACTATGGCTACACCTTC	CAWAGLTHYGYTF
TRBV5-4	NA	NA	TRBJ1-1	TGTGCCAGCAGGGCCGCGAGGGGAACTGAAGCTTTCTTT	CASRAARGTEAFF
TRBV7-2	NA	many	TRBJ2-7	TGTGCCAGCAGCTTAGTCGCCGTTTACGAGCAGTACTTC	CASSLVAVYEQYF
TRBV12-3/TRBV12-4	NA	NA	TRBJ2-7	TGTGCCAGCAGTTTATTGGCAGCTTACTACGAGCAGTACTTC	CASSLLAAYYEQYF
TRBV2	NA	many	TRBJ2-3	TGTGCCAGCAGTGAAGATCCAAGCGACCTGTATTTT	CASSEDPSDLYF
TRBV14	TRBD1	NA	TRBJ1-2	TGTGCCAGCAGCCGACAAGGGACAGGGGAAAGCTACACCTTC	CASSRQGTGESYTF
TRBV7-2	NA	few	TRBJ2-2	TGTGCCAGCAGCTCTTTCACCGGGGAGCTGTTTTTT	CASSSFTGELFF
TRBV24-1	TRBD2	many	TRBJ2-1	TGTGCCACCAGTGACTCTTCCCGACTAGCGGGAGCTGAGCAGTTCTTC	CATSDSSRLAGAEQFF
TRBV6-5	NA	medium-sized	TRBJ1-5	TGTGCCAGCAGTTACTCAGGCAGCCTCAATCAGCCCCAGCATTTT	CASSYSGSLNQPQHF